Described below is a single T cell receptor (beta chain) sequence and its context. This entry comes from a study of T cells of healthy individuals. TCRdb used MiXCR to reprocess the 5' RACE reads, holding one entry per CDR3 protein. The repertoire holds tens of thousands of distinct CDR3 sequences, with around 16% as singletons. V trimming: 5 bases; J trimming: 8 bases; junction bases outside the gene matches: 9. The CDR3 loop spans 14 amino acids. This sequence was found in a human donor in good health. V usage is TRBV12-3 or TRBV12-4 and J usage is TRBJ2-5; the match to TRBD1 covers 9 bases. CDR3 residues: CASSRWDRAGTQYF. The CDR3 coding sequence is TGTGCCAGCAGTCGATGGGACAGGGCGGGAACCCAGTACTTC.